Listed below are T cell receptor beta chains from one sample, sequenced in a study of identical twins. A single record per CDR3 protein comes from TCRdb applying MiXCR to the 5' RACE reads. Among hundreds of thousands of distinct CDR3 sequences listed, 20% to 25% were seen once. The same data also went into a second study, on T cells expressing NK-cell markers.

Sequenced input: CD4+ T cells sorted from blood. The receptor source for this set is a young woman in good health. Each CDR3 is given without its conserved first and last residue. The order of the fields is clone size, V gene, J gene, D gene, CDR3 protein. A D gene is named only where the DNA matches it firmly. Clone size is shown for a subset of rows, as once, few, many or a class of expanded clone.

clone_size: few; v_call: TRBV12-5; j_call: TRBJ2-3; d_call: .; cdr3_aa: ASGPPDADTQY
clone_size: .; v_call: TRBV6-1; j_call: TRBJ2-2; d_call: .; cdr3_aa: ASAHPRAGELF
clone_size: many; v_call: TRBV5-1; j_call: TRBJ2-1; d_call: .; cdr3_aa: ASSFTGTEYNEQF
clone_size: few; v_call: TRBV2; j_call: TRBJ2-3; d_call: .; cdr3_aa: ASGGYRTDTQY
clone_size: few; v_call: TRBV10-3; j_call: TRBJ1-6; d_call: TRBD1; cdr3_aa: ATTGGSINSPLH
clone_size: .; v_call: TRBV5-1; j_call: TRBJ2-5; d_call: .; cdr3_aa: ATSRASTRGIETQY
clone_size: few; v_call: TRBV5-1; j_call: TRBJ2-3; d_call: TRBD1; cdr3_aa: ASSRTGGRDTQY
clone_size: .; v_call: TRBV27; j_call: TRBJ1-1; d_call: TRBD1; cdr3_aa: ASSLQGRAEAF
clone_size: .; v_call: TRBV11-2; j_call: TRBJ2-1; d_call: TRBD2; cdr3_aa: ASSLGASGTNEQF
clone_size: few; v_call: TRBV5-1; j_call: TRBJ2-2; d_call: TRBD2; cdr3_aa: ASSFGNSGAGELF
clone_size: .; v_call: TRBV6-1; j_call: TRBJ2-2; d_call: .; cdr3_aa: ASENNPTTGELF
clone_size: .; v_call: TRBV6-2/TRBV6-3; j_call: TRBJ2-7; d_call: .; cdr3_aa: ASSYPSIRGYEQY
clone_size: .; v_call: TRBV10-3; j_call: TRBJ2-3; d_call: .; cdr3_aa: AISEPTSGGTDTQY
clone_size: .; v_call: TRBV9; j_call: TRBJ2-1; d_call: .; cdr3_aa: ASSVVGGAGGEQF
clone_size: few; v_call: TRBV4-2; j_call: TRBJ2-5; d_call: TRBD1; cdr3_aa: ASSQVDRGQETQY
clone_size: .; v_call: TRBV20-1; j_call: TRBJ1-4; d_call: .; cdr3_aa: SASPGQLNEKLF
clone_size: .; v_call: TRBV12-3/TRBV12-4; j_call: TRBJ2-7; d_call: .; cdr3_aa: ASSPDSTSYEQY
clone_size: .; v_call: TRBV20-1; j_call: TRBJ2-7; d_call: .; cdr3_aa: SARDLASRYEQY